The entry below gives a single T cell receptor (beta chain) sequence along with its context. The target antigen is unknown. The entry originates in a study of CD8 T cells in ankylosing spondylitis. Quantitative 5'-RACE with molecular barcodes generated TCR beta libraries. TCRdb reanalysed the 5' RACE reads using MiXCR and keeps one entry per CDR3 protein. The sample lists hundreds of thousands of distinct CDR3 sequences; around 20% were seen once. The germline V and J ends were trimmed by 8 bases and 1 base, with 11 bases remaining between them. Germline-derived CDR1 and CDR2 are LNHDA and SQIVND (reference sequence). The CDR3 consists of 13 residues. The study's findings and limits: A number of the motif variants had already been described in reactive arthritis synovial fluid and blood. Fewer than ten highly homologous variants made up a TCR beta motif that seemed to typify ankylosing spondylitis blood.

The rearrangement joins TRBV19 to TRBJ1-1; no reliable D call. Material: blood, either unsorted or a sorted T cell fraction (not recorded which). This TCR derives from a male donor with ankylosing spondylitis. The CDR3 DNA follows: TGTGCCAGTCGCGTACGGGGGAACACTGAAGCTTTCTTT. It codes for CASRVRGNTEAFF.